This T cell receptor beta chain comes out of a study of siplizumab effects on memory and regulatory T cells. This clone has only one observation. V was pared by 5 bases and J by 6 bases, with 11 bases between. The CDR3 loop spans 12 amino acids. Germline V gene lookup returns CDR1 MDHEN and CDR2 SYDVKM. Here immunoSEQ multiplex PCR was the method, and the copy in TCRdb shows in-frame clones only, minus some. The table includes about 100,000 clones, roughly nine tenths detected once. The sample taken for sequencing was Tregs sorted from blood. This clonotype was sampled from a human donor in good health. V gene TRBV28 combines with J gene TRBJ2-7; the D is unclear. CDR3 protein: CASSTSRTEQYF. DNA of the CDR3: TGTGCCAGCAGTACATCTCGGACCGAGCAGTACTTC.